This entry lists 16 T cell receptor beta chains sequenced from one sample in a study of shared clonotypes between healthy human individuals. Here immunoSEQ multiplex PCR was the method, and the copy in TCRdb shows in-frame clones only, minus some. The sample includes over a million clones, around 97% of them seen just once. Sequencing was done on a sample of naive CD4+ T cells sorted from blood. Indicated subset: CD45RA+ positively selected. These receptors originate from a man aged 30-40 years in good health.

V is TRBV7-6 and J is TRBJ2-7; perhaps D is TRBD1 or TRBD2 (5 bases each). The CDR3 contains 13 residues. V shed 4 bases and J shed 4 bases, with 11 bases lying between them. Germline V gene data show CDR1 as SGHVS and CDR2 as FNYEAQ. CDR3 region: CASSSPGPYEQYF. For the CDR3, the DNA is TGTGCCAGCAGCTCACCGGGACCTTACGAGCAGTACTTC.

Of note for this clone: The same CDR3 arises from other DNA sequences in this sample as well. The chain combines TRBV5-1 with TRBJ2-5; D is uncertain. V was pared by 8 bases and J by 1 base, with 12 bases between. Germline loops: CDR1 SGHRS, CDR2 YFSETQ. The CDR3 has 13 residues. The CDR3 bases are TGCGCCAGTAGCCCAGGTTCCCAAGAGACCCAGTACTTC. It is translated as CASSPGSQETQYF.

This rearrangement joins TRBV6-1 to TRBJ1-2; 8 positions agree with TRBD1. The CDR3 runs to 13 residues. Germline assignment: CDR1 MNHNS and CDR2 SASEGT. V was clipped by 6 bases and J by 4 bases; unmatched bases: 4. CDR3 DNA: TGTGCCAGCAGCCGGACAGGGCGCTATGGCTACACCTTC. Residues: CASSRTGRYGYTF.

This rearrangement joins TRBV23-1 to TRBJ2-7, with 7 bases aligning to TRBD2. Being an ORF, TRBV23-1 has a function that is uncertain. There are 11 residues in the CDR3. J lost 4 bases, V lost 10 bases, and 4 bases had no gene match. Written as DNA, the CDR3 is TGCGCCATCGCCGGGGGGTACGAGCAGTACTTC. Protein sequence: CAIAGGYEQYF.

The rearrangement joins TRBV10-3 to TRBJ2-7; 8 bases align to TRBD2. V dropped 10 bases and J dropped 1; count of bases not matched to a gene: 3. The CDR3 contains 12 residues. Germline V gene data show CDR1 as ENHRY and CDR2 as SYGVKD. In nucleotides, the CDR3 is TGTGCCAGTAGCGGGGAGTCCTACGAGCAGTACTTC. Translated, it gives CASSGESYEQYF.

CDR3 sequence reads: CASSITGGETQYF. The CDR3 DNA sequence: TGCGCCAGCAGCATCACAGGAGGGGAGACCCAGTACTTC. The J gene is TRBJ2-5, the V gene TRBV5-1, with D perhaps matching TRBD2 (6 bases). Germline V lookup: CDR1 SGHRS, CDR2 YFSETQ. This CDR3 spans 13 amino acids. The V end was cut by 4 bases, the J end by 5 bases, with 12 bases between.

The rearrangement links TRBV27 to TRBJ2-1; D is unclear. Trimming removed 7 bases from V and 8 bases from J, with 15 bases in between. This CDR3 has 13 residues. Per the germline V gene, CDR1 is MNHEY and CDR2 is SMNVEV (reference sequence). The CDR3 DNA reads TGTGCCAGCACCCCCCTCTCTCGGGATGAGCAGTTCTTC. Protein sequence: CASTPLSRDEQFF.

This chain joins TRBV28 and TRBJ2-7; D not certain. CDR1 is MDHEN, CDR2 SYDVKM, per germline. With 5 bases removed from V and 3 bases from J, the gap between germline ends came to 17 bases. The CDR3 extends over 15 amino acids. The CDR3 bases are TGTGCCAGCAGTCCATCCCCGGACGCCGGCTACGAGCAGTACTTC. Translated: CASSPSPDAGYEQYF.

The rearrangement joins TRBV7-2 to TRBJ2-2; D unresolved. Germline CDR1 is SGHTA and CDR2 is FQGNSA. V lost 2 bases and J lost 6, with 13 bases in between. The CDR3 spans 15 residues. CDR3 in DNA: TGTGCCAGCAGCTTATTCGGAGCCGAAGCCGGGGAGCTGTTTTTT. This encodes CASSLFGAEAGELFF.

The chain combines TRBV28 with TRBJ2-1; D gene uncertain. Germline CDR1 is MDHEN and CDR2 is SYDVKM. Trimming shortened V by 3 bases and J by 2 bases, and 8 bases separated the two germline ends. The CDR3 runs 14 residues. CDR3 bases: TGTGCCAGCAGTTTGCGGCAGACCTACAATGAGCAGTTCTTC. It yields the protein CASSLRQTYNEQFF.

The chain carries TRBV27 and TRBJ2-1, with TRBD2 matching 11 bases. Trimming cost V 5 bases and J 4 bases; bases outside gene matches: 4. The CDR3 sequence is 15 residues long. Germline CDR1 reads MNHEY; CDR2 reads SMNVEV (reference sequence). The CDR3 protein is CASSRTSGPYNEQFF. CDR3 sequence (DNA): TGTGCCAGCAGTCGGACTAGCGGGCCTTACAATGAGCAGTTCTTC.

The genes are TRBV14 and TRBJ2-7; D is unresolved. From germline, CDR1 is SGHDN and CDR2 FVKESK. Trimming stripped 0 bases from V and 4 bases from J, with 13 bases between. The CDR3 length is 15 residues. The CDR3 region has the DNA TGTGCCAGCAGCCAAGAGGCGGTGGGCCCATACGAGCAGTACTTC. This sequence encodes CASSQEAVGPYEQYF.

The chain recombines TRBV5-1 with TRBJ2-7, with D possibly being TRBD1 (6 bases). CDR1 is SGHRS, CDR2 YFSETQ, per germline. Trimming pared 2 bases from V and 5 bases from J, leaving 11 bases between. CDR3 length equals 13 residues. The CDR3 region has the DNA TGCGCCAGCAGCTTCGACAGGCCCGACGAGCAGTACTTC. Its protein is CASSFDRPDEQYF. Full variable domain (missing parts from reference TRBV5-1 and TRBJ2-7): KAGVTQTPRYLIKTRGQQVTLSCSPISGHRSVSWYQQTPGQGLQFLFEYFSETQRNKGNFPGRFSGRQFSNSRSEMNVSTLELGDSALYLCASSFDRPDEQYFGPGTRLTVT.

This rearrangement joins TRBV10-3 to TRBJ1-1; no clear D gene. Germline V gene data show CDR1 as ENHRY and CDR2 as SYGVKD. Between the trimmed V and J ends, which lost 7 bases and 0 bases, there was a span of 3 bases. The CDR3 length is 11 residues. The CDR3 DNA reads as TGTGCCATCACCTTGAACACTGAAGCTTTCTTT. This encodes CAITLNTEAFF.

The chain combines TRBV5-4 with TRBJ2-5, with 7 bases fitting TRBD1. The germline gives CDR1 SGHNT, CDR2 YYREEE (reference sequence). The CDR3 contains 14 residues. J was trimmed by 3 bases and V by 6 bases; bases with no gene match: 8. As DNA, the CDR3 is TGTGCCAGCACCCGGGACAGCTTTAAAGAGACCCAGTACTTC. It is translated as CASTRDSFKETQYF.

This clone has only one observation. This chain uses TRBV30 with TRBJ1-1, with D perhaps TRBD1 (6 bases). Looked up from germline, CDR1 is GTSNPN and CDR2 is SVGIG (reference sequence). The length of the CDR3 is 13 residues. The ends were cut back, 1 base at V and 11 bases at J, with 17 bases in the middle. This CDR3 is CAWSALQGPGAFF. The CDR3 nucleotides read TGTGCCTGGAGTGCCCTCCAGGGGCCCGGGGCTTTCTTT.